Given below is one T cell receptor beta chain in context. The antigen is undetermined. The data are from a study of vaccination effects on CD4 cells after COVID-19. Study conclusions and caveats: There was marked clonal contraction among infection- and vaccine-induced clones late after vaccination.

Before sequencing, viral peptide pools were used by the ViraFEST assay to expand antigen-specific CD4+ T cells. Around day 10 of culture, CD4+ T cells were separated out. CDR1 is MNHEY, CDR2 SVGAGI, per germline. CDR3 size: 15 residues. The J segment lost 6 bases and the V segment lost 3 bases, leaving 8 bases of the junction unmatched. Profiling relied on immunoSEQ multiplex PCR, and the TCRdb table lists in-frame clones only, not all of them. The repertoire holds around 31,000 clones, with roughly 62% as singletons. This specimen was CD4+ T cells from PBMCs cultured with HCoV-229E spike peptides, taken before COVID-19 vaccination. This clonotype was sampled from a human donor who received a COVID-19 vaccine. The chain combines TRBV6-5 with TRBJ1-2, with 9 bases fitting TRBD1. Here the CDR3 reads CASSYDLGTGNGYTF. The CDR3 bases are TGTGCCAGCAGTTATGATCTAGGGACAGGGAATGGCTACACCTTC.